The present T cell receptor beta chain was sequenced within a study of blood T cell repertoires in COVID-19. For the study at large: PBMCs, B-cell-depleted T cells, or T cells provided the cDNA or gDNA that made up the material.

V shed 7 bases and J 3 bases; nucleotides not matched to a gene: 5. This CDR3 is 13 amino acids long. Germline loops: CDR1 SGDLS, CDR2 YYNGEE. The data were produced by immunoSEQ multiplex PCR, yet TCRdb's version contains in-frame clones alone and is incomplete. The sample shows 300,000 to 350,000 clones, approximately 88% of them seen only once. Sequenced input: peripheral blood. The chain links TRBV9 to TRBJ2-5; 8 bases match TRBD1. The TCR was taken from a man aged 25 to 45 with COVID-19, enrolled during active disease. The CDR3 sequence: CASGGQGKETQYF. DNA for the CDR3: TGTGCCAGCGGAGGACAGGGAAAAGAGACCCAGTACTTC.